This T cell receptor beta chain comes out of a study of radiotherapy plus CTLA-4 blockade in lung cancer. Study-level background: Objective responses were documented in about 19% of patients, with disease control in 25% to 35%.

The assay was immunoSEQ multiplex PCR, and TCRdb's table has in-frame clones only and misses some. The repertoire consists of just over 35,000 clones, with around 85% occurring once and the leading ten covering about 5.3%. CDR3 length: 14 amino acids. The trim removed 1 base at V and 7 bases at J, leaving 6 bases unmatched. Germline V lookup: CDR1 SGHTA, CDR2 FQGNSA. Overall study results and limits: The authors reported that early blood T cell clone dynamics, with interferon-beta, best predicted response. In blood, TCR clones derived from the tumor expanded after radiotherapy plus ipilimumab.

On this clone: Antigen unknown. The same CDR3 is also encoded by other DNA sequences in this sample.

This chain uses TRBV7-2 with TRBJ2-7; 8 bases fit TRBD2. The sample was peripheral blood, taken from a patient treated with radiotherapy plus ipilimumab. This clonotype was sampled from a human donor with non-small cell lung cancer who had stable disease on radiotherapy plus ipilimumab. The CDR3 sequence is CASSLDGRAGEQYF. DNA for the CDR3: TGTGCCAGCAGCTTAGACGGGAGGGCCGGTGAGCAGTACTTC.